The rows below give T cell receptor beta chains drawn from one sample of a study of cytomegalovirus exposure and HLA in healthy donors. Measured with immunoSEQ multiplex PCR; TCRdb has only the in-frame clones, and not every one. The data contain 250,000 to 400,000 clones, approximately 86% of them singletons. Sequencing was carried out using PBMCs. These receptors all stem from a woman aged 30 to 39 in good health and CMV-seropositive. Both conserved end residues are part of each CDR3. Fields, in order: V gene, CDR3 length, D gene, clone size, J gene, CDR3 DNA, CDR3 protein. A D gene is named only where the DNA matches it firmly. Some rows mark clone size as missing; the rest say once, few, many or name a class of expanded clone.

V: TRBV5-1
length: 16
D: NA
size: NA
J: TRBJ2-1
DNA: TGCGCCAGCAGTACGTGGGACGGTCGGAGTCAAAATGAGCAGTTCTTC
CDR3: CASSTWDGRSQNEQFF

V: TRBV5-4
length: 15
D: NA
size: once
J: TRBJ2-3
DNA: TGTGCCAGCACCCCCGACCCGGATGGTGGAGATACGCAGTATTTT
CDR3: CASTPDPDGGDTQYF

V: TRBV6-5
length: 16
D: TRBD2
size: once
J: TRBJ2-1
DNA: TGTGCCAGCAGTTCACGGGGGGGAAGCTCCTACAATGAGCAGTTCTTC
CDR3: CASSSRGGSSYNEQFF

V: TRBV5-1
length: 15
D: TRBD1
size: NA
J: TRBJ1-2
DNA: TGCGCCAGCAGCTTGGGGCAGGGGGCTAACTATGGCTACACCTTC
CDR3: CASSLGQGANYGYTF

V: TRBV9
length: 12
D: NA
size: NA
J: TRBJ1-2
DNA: TGTGCCAGCAGCGTAGTACAGGGAGGCTACACCTTC
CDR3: CASSVVQGGYTF

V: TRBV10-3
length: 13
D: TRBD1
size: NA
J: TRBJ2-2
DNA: TGTGCCATCAGCAAATCAACAGGGGGTGAACTGTTTTTT
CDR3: CAISKSTGGELFF

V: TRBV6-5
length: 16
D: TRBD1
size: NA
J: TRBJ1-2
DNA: TGTGCCAGCAGTTACTCGGGACAGGCCCCAAACTATGGCTACACCTTC
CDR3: CASSYSGQAPNYGYTF

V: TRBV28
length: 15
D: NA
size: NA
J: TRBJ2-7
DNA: TGTGCCAGCAGTTCTCTCTTTGGAGGGGGCTACGAGCAGTACTTC
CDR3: CASSSLFGGGYEQYF

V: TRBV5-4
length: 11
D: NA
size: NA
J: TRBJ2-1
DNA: TGTGCCAGCAGCCCGGGACTTGAGCAGTTCTTC
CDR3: CASSPGLEQFF

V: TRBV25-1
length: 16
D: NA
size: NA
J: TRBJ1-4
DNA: TGTGCCAGCAGTGAAAGAGGAGCCCGAACTAATGAAAAACTGTTTTTT
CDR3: CASSERGARTNEKLFF

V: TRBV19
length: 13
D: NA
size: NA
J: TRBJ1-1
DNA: TGTGCCACCAAGGGCACCGACTCGGGGGGAGCTTTCTTT
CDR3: CATKGTDSGGAFF

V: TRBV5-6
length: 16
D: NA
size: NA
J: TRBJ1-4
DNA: TGTGCCAGCAGCTTGATATGGGGGCACGGTGAGGAAAAACTGTTTTTT
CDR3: CASSLIWGHGEEKLFF

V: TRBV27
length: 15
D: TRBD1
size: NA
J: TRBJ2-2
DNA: TGTGCCAGCAAGACGGGACAGGGCAACACCGGGGAGCTGTTTTTT
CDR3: CASKTGQGNTGELFF

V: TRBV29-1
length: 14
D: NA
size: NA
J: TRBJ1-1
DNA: TGCAGCGTTGTTGGCAGCCGTGGGAACACTGAAGCTTTCTTT
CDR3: CSVVGSRGNTEAFF

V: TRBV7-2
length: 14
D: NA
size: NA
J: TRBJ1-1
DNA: TGTGCCAGCAGCTTAGTGGTCGTAAACACTGAAGCTTTCTTT
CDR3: CASSLVVVNTEAFF

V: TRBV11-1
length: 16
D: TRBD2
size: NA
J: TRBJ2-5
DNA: TGTGCCAGCAGCCGAGGGACTAGCGGGAGGGAAGAGACCCAGTACTTC
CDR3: CASSRGTSGREETQYF

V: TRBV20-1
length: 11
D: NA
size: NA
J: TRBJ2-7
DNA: TGCAGTGCCGCGGGACCGTACGAGCAGTACTTC
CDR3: CSAAGPYEQYF

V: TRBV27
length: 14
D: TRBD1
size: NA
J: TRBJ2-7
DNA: TGTGCCAGCAGTAGGGGACAGACCCCTTACGAGCAGTACTTC
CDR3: CASSRGQTPYEQYF

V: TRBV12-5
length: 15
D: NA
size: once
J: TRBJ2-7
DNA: TGTGCTAGTGGTTTGGGACTAGGTGCCTCCTACGAGCAGTACTTC
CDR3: CASGLGLGASYEQYF

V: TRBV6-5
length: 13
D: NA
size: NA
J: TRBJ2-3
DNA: TGTGCCAGCAGTTACACAAGCACAGATACGCAGTATTTT
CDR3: CASSYTSTDTQYF

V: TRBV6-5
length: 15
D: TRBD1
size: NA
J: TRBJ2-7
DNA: TGTGCCAGCAGTCGAGACAGGGGGCGTACCTACGAGCAGTACTTC
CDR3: CASSRDRGRTYEQYF

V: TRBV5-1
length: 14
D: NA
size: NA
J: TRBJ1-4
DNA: TGCGCCAGCAGCAGCGGGACAAGCAGAGAAAAACTGTTTTTT
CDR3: CASSSGTSREKLFF

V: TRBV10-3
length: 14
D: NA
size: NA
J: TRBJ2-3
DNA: TGTGCCATCAGGCCGCGACTATTCACAGATACGCAGTATTTT
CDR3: CAIRPRLFTDTQYF

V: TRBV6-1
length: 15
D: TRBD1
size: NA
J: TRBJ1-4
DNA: TGTGCCAGCAGTGGTGCTCGGACAGGGTTAAAAAAACTGTTTTTT
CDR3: CASSGARTGLKKLFF

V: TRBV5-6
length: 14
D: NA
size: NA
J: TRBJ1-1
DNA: TGTGCCAGCAGCTTGGTAGGTTGGAACACTGAAGCTTTCTTT
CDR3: CASSLVGWNTEAFF

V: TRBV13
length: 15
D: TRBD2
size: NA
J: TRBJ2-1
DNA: TGTGCCAGCAGCTTAGCACTAGCGAACCACAATGAGCAGTTCTTC
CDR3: CASSLALANHNEQFF

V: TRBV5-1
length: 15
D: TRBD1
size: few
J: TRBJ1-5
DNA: TGCGCCAGCAGCTTGGGGACAGGGGCAAATCAGCCCCAGCATTTT
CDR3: CASSLGTGANQPQHF

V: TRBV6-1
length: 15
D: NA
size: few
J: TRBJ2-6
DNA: TGTGCCAGTCTTCCCGGGAGCTCTGGGGCCAACGTCCTGACTTTC
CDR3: CASLPGSSGANVLTF

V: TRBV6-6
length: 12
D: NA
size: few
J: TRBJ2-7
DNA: TGTGCCAGCAGTTGGACGGAGAACGAGCAGTACTTC
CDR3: CASSWTENEQYF

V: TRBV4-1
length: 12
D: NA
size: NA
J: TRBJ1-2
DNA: TGCGCCAGCAGCCAAGATTCCTATGGCTACACCTTC
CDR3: CASSQDSYGYTF

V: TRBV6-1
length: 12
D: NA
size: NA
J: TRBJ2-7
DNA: TGTGCCCCAGCAACCAGGGCTTACGAGCAGTACTTC
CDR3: CAPATRAYEQYF

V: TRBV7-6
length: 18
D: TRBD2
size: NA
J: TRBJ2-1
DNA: TGTGCCAGCAGCTTGGGACTAGCGGGGGCCGGGGTCTACAATGAGCAGTTCTTC
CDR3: CASSLGLAGAGVYNEQFF

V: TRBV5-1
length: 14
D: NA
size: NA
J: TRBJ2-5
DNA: TGCGCCAGCAGCTTGGGTCTCTGGGCAGAGACCCAGTACTTC
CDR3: CASSLGLWAETQYF

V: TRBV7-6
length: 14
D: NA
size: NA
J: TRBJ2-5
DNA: TGTGCCAGCAGCTTATCTGGCAGGGCAGAGACCCAGTACTTC
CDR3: CASSLSGRAETQYF

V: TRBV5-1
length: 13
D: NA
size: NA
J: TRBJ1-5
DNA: TGCGCCAGCAGCTTGGCCCTAAATCAGCCCCAGCATTTT
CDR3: CASSLALNQPQHF

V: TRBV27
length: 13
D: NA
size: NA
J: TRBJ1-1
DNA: TGTGCCAGCAGTTTATCCCCCAGGAACGGCAACTTCTTT
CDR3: CASSLSPRNGNFF

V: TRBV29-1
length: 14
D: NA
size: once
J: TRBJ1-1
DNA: TGCAGCGTTGACACCCTCGAAGGTACCACTGAAGCTTTCTTT
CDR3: CSVDTLEGTTEAFF

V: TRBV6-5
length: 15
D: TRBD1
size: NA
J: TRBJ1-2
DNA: TGTGCCAGCAGCAAGAAAGGGACAGGGACCTATGGCTACACCTTC
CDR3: CASSKKGTGTYGYTF

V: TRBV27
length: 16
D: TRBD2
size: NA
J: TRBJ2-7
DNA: TGTGCCAGCAGTTTAGGAGGGACTAGCGGATCCTACGAGCAGTACTTC
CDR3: CASSLGGTSGSYEQYF

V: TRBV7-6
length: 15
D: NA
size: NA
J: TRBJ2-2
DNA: TGTGCCAGCAGCCACAAAGGGGTGAACACCGGGGAGCTGTTTTTT
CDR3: CASSHKGVNTGELFF

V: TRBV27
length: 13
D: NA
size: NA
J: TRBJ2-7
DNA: TGTGCCAGCAGTCCCCACCGTACCTACGAGCAGTACTTC
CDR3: CASSPHRTYEQYF

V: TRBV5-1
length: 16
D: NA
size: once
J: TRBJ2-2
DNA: TGCGCCAGCAGCTTGGAAGTAGACAGCTTGCCCGGGGAGCTGTTTTTT
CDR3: CASSLEVDSLPGELFF